This T cell receptor beta chain appears in the sequencing data of a study of blood T cells in healthy people across ages. Notes on the study in general: The lack of PBMC sorting stopped any conclusive naive versus antigen-experienced comparison. Measured against age, TCR beta diversity per million T cells decreased in a roughly linear manner. Nothing was known about donor CMV status, and this possibly confounded expanded clonotype changes.

The CDR3 has 15 amino acids. Trimming took off 1 base at V and 0 bases at J, with 6 bases between the two ends. In germline, CDR1 is SGHTA, CDR2 FQGTGA. Roughly 9.2 milliliters was the volume of peripheral blood drawn from each donor. Points on this clonotype: The antigen remains undetermined.

Alongside a J-beta primer mix, a sample-barcoded 5' primer served in a second PCR lasting about 7 to 12 cycles. One entry per CDR3 protein results from TCRdb running MiXCR on the 5' RACE reads. The table has about 670,000 distinct CDR3 sequences, roughly half seen once. The TCR comes from a woman of 80 years or more in good health. This chain links TRBV7-3 with TRBJ2-2, with unresolved D. Specimen: blood. CDR3 sequence (DNA): TGTGCCAGCAGCTTAAGTCCTGCGAACACCGGGGAGCTGTTTTTT. Translation: CASSLSPANTGELFF.